This T cell receptor (beta chain) was identified in a study of post-analysis software for immune sequencing data. Across the whole study: There were relapsing-remitting, secondary progressive and progressive-relapsing multiple sclerosis among the disease courses included.

The authors incorporated unique molecular identifiers into the TCR beta cDNA libraries. T cells numbering roughly 0.9 to 10 million yielded cDNA molecules that totaled roughly 500,000. MiXCR, run by TCRdb on the PCR reads, gives a single entry per CDR3 protein. The sample consists of around 190,000 distinct CDR3 sequences, over 25% of them appearing once. This clonotype was recorded many times. Its cognate antigen is unknown. CDR3 length: 16 residues. Germline CDR1 reads MDHEN; CDR2 reads SYDVKM. Trimming took off 10 bases at V and 4 bases at J, with 25 bases between the two ends. Overall study results and limits: Strong co-clustering by F measure was evident for samples that had been prepared in the same batch. The study found TRBV5-6, TRBV5-1 and TRBV20-1 among roughly 5 TRBV segments more frequent in patients than controls.

The sequencing sample was made of blood. This sequence joins TRBV28 and TRBJ1-2; D is perhaps TRBD1 (6 bases). The clonotype comes from a girl aged 2-17 years with multiple sclerosis. The CDR3 loop reads CATLRDIPKGGYGYTF. Here the CDR3 DNA reads TGTGCCACCCTCCGGGACATACCGAAAGGGGGCTATGGCTACACCTTC.